This T cell receptor beta chain was sequenced for a study of STAT3 mutations in large granular lymphocyte leukemia. Study observations and caveats: Some patients had persisting codominant clonotypes that could mask small clones. At least one immunodominant TCR beta clonotype appeared in every T-cell large granular lymphocyte leukemia patient.

Average productive template count per sample was about 40,773. Repertoires were generated with immunoSEQ multiplex PCR, while TCRdb's copy carries only in-frame clones and drops some. The table shows approximately 13,000 clones, with over 70% occurring only once. This CDR3 is 14 amino acids long. The germline gives CDR1 KGHSH, CDR2 LQKENI. With V trimmed by 6 bases and J by 4 bases, 6 bases remained unmatched. This clone showed up just once. Its target is not known. Sequenced: peripheral blood mononuclear cells. The sequence came from a man in his 60s with T-cell large granular lymphocyte leukemia. Some clones in this sample may be carry-over from other donors' samples. The chain is built from TRBV18 and TRBJ2-7; 10 nucleotides match TRBD1. CDR3 nucleotides: TGTGCCAGCTCGGACTGGGGACAGGGGTACGAGCAGTACTTC. Protein: CASSDWGQGYEQYF.